This paragraph covers one T cell receptor (beta chain) sequence. Its target is not known. Diagnostic decisions used clinical symptoms, serum thyroxine and TRAb, thyroid ultrasound and orbital computed tomography. This sample was taken from a study of T cells in Graves' hyperthyroidism and ophthalmopathy. Study conclusions and caveats: Most clonotypes expanded in the thyroid (above 0.001) were also present in blood.

Researchers took RNA transcripts and amplified the TCR beta CDR3 regions from them. First-round RT-PCR targeting the TCR CDR3 was performed with the HTBI primer set. TCRdb re-derived calls from the multiplex PCR reads in MiXCR, one entry per CDR3 protein. The sample shows roughly 500,000 distinct CDR3 sequences, about 43% of them seen only once. The source is an adult woman with Graves' disease, either hyperthyroidism or ophthalmopathy (not recorded which). The specimen was peripheral blood or thyroid tissue (not recorded which).

CDR3 nucleotide sequence: TGTGCCAGCAGCTTAGACTACTTCTCACCCCTCCACTTT. Translating gives CASSLDYFSPLHF. This sequence joins TRBV7-2 and TRBJ1-6; D remains unclear. The V end was cut by 1 base, the J end by 10 bases, with 8 bases between. This CDR3 comprises 13 residues. CDR1 is SGHTA and CDR2 is FQGNSA in the germline V gene.